This T cell receptor beta chain was documented in a study of monozygotic twins with cystic fibrosis. V was clipped by 0 bases and J by 1 base; unmatched bases: 7. This CDR3 has 16 amino acids. Germline values: CDR1 SQVTM, CDR2 ANQGSEA. The repertoire was sequenced with immunoSEQ multiplex PCR; TCRdb's copy has only in-frame clones and lacks some. The sample lists around 25,000 clones; 95% to 97% were seen once. The genes are TRBV29-1 and TRBJ2-7; the match to TRBD1 covers 9 bases. The receptor's source is a girl aged 2-10 years with cystic fibrosis. The specimen sequenced was blood. The CDR3 coding sequence is TGCAGCGTTGAAGATTTCGGACAGGGGAAATCCTACGAGCAGTACTTC. Translating it yields CSVEDFGQGKSYEQYF.